This paragraph covers one T cell receptor beta chain sequence. Its specificity is unknown. This table comes from immunoSEQ multiplex PCR, and its TCRdb copy is limited to in-frame clones, with some not included. The table includes 50,000 to 60,000 clones, roughly 88% detected once. This record belongs to a study of T cell responses to AZD1222 COVID-19 vaccine. Study results and limitations: Donor demographics were predominantly white British with a female majority; clonal diversity may be underestimated. It was only after the peak T cell response that any repertoires were sampled. Of the AZD1222 recipients, only 6 or 7 were seropositive at baseline. Nearly half of unique spike-specific TCRs reportedly avoided B.1.351 and B.1.1.7 mutated regions.

The CDR3 sequence is 14 residues long. CDR1 is PRHDT, CDR2 FYEKMQ, per germline (reference sequence). With 5 bases clipped from V and 4 bases from J, the junction kept 4 bases outside the gene matches. The specimen was peripheral blood, collected on day 0 of AZD1222 vaccination. This chain connects TRBV13 to TRBJ2-7, with TRBD1 matching 11 bases. This sequence was found in an adult in good health. DNA of the CDR3: TGTGCCAGCAGCCAGGGACAGGGGGGTTACGAGCAGTACTTC. Translation: CASSQGQGGYEQYF.